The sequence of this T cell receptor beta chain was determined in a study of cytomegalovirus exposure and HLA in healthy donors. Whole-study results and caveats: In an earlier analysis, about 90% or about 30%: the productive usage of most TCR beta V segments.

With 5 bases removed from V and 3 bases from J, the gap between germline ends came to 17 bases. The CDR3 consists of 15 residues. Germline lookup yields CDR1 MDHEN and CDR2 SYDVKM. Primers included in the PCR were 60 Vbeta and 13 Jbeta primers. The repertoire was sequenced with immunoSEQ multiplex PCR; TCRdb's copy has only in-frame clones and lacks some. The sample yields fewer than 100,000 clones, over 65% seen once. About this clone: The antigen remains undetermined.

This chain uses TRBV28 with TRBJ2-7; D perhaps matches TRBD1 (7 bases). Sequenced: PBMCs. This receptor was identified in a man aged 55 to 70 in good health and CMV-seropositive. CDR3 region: CASSPQGGLYYEQYF. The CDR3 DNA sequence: TGTGCCAGCAGTCCGCAGGGGGGCCTTTACTACGAGCAGTACTTC.